These T cell receptor beta chains were read from a single sample in a study of T cell changes during pregnancy in multiple sclerosis. The protocol was immunoSEQ multiplex PCR, while the TCRdb copy is restricted to in-frame clones and leaves out a portion. The sample carries roughly 26,000 clones, roughly nine tenths recorded once. The sample in question was CD8+ T cells from peripheral blood mononuclear cells, obtained in the second trimester of pregnancy. These receptors all come from a female donor with multiple sclerosis, enrolled in a pregnancy study. The CDR3 runs from the conserved cysteine through the conserved F or W. D genes are given only for firm matches. For some rows the clone size is stated as once, few or many, or as a class when expanded; others skip it.

TGTGCCAGCAGCCTGGGGCAGGGTCTTACCTACGAGCAGTACTTC | CASSLGQGLTYEQYF | TRBJ2-7 | TRBV9 | 15 | NA | NA
TGTGCCAGCAGCGTAAAAACGGGAGGGCCAGGAAATGAGCAGTTCTTC | CASSVKTGGPGNEQFF | TRBJ2-1 | TRBV9 | 16 | TRBD2 | NA
TGTGCCAGCAGCCGGGAAAGACAGGGGACCCTCTATGGCTACACCTTC | CASSRERQGTLYGYTF | TRBJ1-2 | TRBV2 | 16 | TRBD1 | NA
TGTGCCAGCAGTGAAGCCTGGGGCAGCTCCTACGAGCAGTACTTC | CASSEAWGSSYEQYF | TRBJ2-7 | TRBV6-1 | 15 | NA | NA
TGTGCCAGCAGCTTAGGGACCGGGACAGGGGACGAAGCTTTCTTT | CASSLGTGTGDEAFF | TRBJ1-1 | TRBV7-9 | 15 | TRBD1 | NA
TGTGCCAGCAGCCAATCGGTTTGGGGACTCAATGAGCAGTTCTTC | CASSQSVWGLNEQFF | TRBJ2-1 | TRBV7-9 | 15 | NA | NA
TGTGCCAGCAGACCTACAGGGAATAATAACTATGGCTACACCTTC | CASRPTGNNNYGYTF | TRBJ1-2 | TRBV28 | 15 | NA | once
TGCGCCAGCAGCCAAGACCCCCAGGGCGGTGACGAGCAGTACTTC | CASSQDPQGGDEQYF | TRBJ2-7 | TRBV4-1 | 15 | NA | NA
TGCAGCGTGGACGACAGGGACACTGAAGCTTTCTTT | CSVDDRDTEAFF | TRBJ1-1 | TRBV29-1 | 12 | TRBD1 | NA
TGTGCCAGCAGCTTGGGGGCATGGACCTACGAGCAGTACTTC | CASSLGAWTYEQYF | TRBJ2-7 | TRBV5-6 | 14 | NA | NA
TGTGCCAGCAGTTTATATCAGGGGAACACCGGGGAGCTGTTTTTT | CASSLYQGNTGELFF | TRBJ2-2 | TRBV28 | 15 | NA | NA
TGTGCCAGTAGTCCCCGGACTAGCGGGATTAGTTTCTACGAGCAGTACTTC | CASSPRTSGISFYEQYF | TRBJ2-7 | TRBV19 | 17 | TRBD2 | NA
TGTGCCAAGAGGAAGCGGGAGAGGCCCTTCAAAAGGTCTGGGGCCAACGTCCTGACTTTC | CAKRKRERPFKRSGANVLTF | TRBJ2-6 | TRBV28 | 20 | TRBD2 | NA
TGTGCCAGCAGCTTGGGGCTAGCGGGGAGCTGGGGGGACATTCAGTACTTC | CASSLGLAGSWGDIQYF | TRBJ2-4 | TRBV5-6 | 17 | TRBD2 | NA
TGTGCCAGCAGGGGGGGACTAGCGGATTACAATGAGCAGTTCTTC | CASRGGLADYNEQFF | TRBJ2-1 | TRBV2 | 15 | TRBD2 | NA
TGTGCCAGCCGATTCAGCGGGAGGGCGTCAGATACGCAGTATTTT | CASRFSGRASDTQYF | TRBJ2-3 | TRBV27 | 15 | TRBD2 | NA
TGTGCCAGCAGCTACGGACTAGCGGGAGCTAACGGGGAGCTGTTTTTT | CASSYGLAGANGELFF | TRBJ2-2 | TRBV13 | 16 | TRBD2 | NA
TGCGCCAGCAGCCAGGGGACAGTCCAAGAGACCCAGTACTTC | CASSQGTVQETQYF | TRBJ2-5 | TRBV4-1 | 14 | TRBD1 | NA
TGTGCCAGCAGCCCCGGCCGGGGTAGGAACACTGAAGCTTTCTTT | CASSPGRGRNTEAFF | TRBJ1-1 | TRBV9 | 15 | NA | few
TGTGCCAGCAGTGGGCGTGAATCCTCTGGGGCCAACGTCCTGACTTTC | CASSGRESSGANVLTF | TRBJ2-6 | TRBV6-6 | 16 | NA | NA
TGCGCCAGCAGCGATGGACTAGGGGACTACGAGCAGTACTTC | CASSDGLGDYEQYF | TRBJ2-7 | TRBV5-1 | 14 | TRBD2 | once
TGCGCCAGCAGCCACCAGGACAGCTACGAGCAGTACTTC | CASSHQDSYEQYF | TRBJ2-7 | TRBV4-1 | 13 | NA | NA
TGTGCCAGCAGCTCGGGACTAGCGCTCTCCTACGAGCAGTACTTC | CASSSGLALSYEQYF | TRBJ2-7 | TRBV11-2 | 15 | TRBD2 | NA
TGTGCCAGCAGCTTAAACGGGAGGTCCTACGAGCAGTACTTC | CASSLNGRSYEQYF | TRBJ2-7 | TRBV7-2 | 14 | TRBD2 | once
TGTGCCAGTAGTGCAGATAGCGGGGTTTCCTACAATGAGCAGTTCTTC | CASSADSGVSYNEQFF | TRBJ2-1 | TRBV19 | 16 | TRBD2 | NA
TGTGCCAGCAGTTACAGGGGACTCGATGCCTACAATGAGCAGTTCTTC | CASSYRGLDAYNEQFF | TRBJ2-1 | TRBV6-5 | 16 | NA | NA
TGTGCCAGCAGTTCGGGACAGGGTCAAGAGACCCAGTACTTC | CASSSGQGQETQYF | TRBJ2-5 | TRBV25-1 | 14 | TRBD1 | NA
TGTGCCAGCAGCTTAACGTCGGGACAGGGGGCTTACAATGAGCAGTTCTTC | CASSLTSGQGAYNEQFF | TRBJ2-1 | TRBV7-8 | 17 | TRBD1 | NA
TGTGCCAGTAGTGCGGGACTCCACTACGAGCAGTACTTC | CASSAGLHYEQYF | TRBJ2-7 | TRBV19 | 13 | NA | NA
TGTGCCAGCAGCGCCGCGGGGGCGGCTTGGGAGCAGTACTTC | CASSAAGAAWEQYF | TRBJ2-7 | TRBV27 | 14 | NA | NA
TGTGCCAGCAGTCACGACGGCGGTTCCTACGAGCAGTACTTC | CASSHDGGSYEQYF | TRBJ2-7 | TRBV27 | 14 | NA | once
TGTGCCAGCAGAACAACAGGGGGCCTGGAGACCCAGTACTTC | CASRTTGGLETQYF | TRBJ2-5 | TRBV2 | 14 | TRBD1 | NA
TGTGCCAGCCAGGACAGCCAAACCACCTACGAGCAGTACTTC | CASQDSQTTYEQYF | TRBJ2-7 | TRBV5-5 | 14 | NA | NA